This T cell receptor beta chain was retrieved from a study of beta chain features in type 1 diabetes. CD4+ cells of the naive, central memory, regulatory and stem cell-like memory types were sorted via CD45RO/CCR7/CD25/CD127/CD95/CD27. cDNA synthesis used the whole RNA isolate, giving expressed TCRB sequences. Roughly 3.5 million reads per sample were averaged for naive, central memory and regulatory samples. Clones were read by immunoSEQ multiplex PCR, and TCRdb kept only the in-frame ones, dropping some. The sample has approximately 300,000 clones; approximately 10% are singletons. The CDR3 is 12 residues long. Trimming left V 2 bases short and J 6 bases short, with 9 bases between. Germline V lookup: CDR1 SQVTM, CDR2 ANQGSEA.

This receptor was identified in a woman under 40 in good health. V and J are TRBV29-1 and TRBJ2-3; D call uncertain. The sample was naive CD4+ T cells from blood. CDR3 residues: CSVESQADTQYF. Here the CDR3 DNA reads TGCAGCGTTGAAAGCCAGGCGGATACGCAGTATTTT.